A selection of T cell receptor beta chains follows, all from one sample in a study of blood T cell repertoires in COVID-19. The repertoire was sequenced with immunoSEQ multiplex PCR; TCRdb's copy has only in-frame clones and lacks some. The sample carries around 86,000 clones, roughly 84% recorded once. The sample taken for sequencing was peripheral blood. All receptors derive from a woman over 75 with acute or convalescent COVID-19. Each CDR3 is given with its conserved first and last residue. A D gene is named only where the DNA matches it firmly. Only some rows state a clone size, as once, few, many or a class for expanded clones.

clone_size j_call d_call v_call cdr3_aa cdr3_nt
NA TRBJ2-1 NA TRBV7-2 CASSPQRNEQFF TGTGCCAGCAGCCCTCAGAGGAATGAGCAGTTCTTC
NA TRBJ1-5 NA TRBV7-2 CASSLIDNQPQHF TGTGCCAGCAGCTTAATAGATAATCAGCCCCAGCATTTT
NA TRBJ2-1 NA TRBV12-3/TRBV12-4 CASSPGRNEQFF TGTGCCAGCAGTCCGGGGAGGAATGAGCAGTTCTTC
NA TRBJ2-2 TRBD2 TRBV5-1 CASSSSGAAGELFF TGCGCCAGCAGCAGTAGCGGGGCAGCCGGGGAGCTGTTTTTT
NA TRBJ2-3 TRBD2 TRBV7-6 CASSFGGAGAGDTQYF TGTGCCAGCAGCTTTGGGGGAGCGGGAGCGGGAGATACGCAGTATTTT
once TRBJ1-1 NA TRBV2 CASSEGARTEAFF TGTGCCAGCAGTGAGGGGGCTCGGACTGAAGCTTTCTTT
NA TRBJ1-4 TRBD1 TRBV10-1 CARNRDRDEKLFF TGCGCCAGAAACCGGGACAGGGATGAAAAACTGTTTTTT
NA TRBJ1-5 NA TRBV12-3/TRBV12-4 CASSSREAQHF TGTGCCAGCAGTTCAAGGGAGGCCCAGCATTTT
NA TRBJ1-4 NA TRBV18 CASSPIFEQHNEKLFF TGTGCCAGCTCACCGATCTTTGAACAGCATAATGAAAAACTGTTTTTT
NA TRBJ2-2 TRBD1 TRBV18 CASSLSTGGTGELFF TGTGCCAGCTCACTTTCGACAGGGGGCACCGGGGAGCTGTTTTTT
NA TRBJ1-2 NA TRBV11-2 CASSPITVNYGYTF TGTGCCAGCAGCCCAATTACAGTTAACTATGGCTACACCTTC
NA TRBJ2-5 NA TRBV5-4 CASSSRTRGETQYF TGTGCCAGCAGCTCCCGGACTCGAGGGGAGACCCAGTACTTC
NA TRBJ2-1 NA TRBV7-9 CASSLGSRANEQFF TGTGCCAGCAGCTTAGGGTCCAGGGCCAATGAGCAGTTCTTC
NA TRBJ1-1 NA TRBV7-9 CASSGTRRFKRNTEAFF TGTGCCAGCAGCGGGACTAGACGATTTAAACGGAACACTGAAGCTTTCTTT
NA TRBJ1-2 NA TRBV30 CAWSRFSGSLADYGYTF TGTGCCTGGAGTAGGTTCTCAGGGTCCTTGGCGGACTATGGCTACACCTTC
NA TRBJ1-2 NA TRBV12-3/TRBV12-4 CASKNRVDYGYTF TGTGCCTCTAAAAACAGGGTGGATTATGGCTACACCTTC
once TRBJ1-5 NA TRBV2 CASGFGGSNQPQHF TGTGCCAGCGGTTTTGGGGGGAGCAATCAGCCCCAGCATTTT
NA TRBJ2-1 TRBD1 TRBV19 CASSIKRDRGGNEQFF TGTGCCAGTAGTATAAAACGGGACAGGGGAGGGAATGAGCAGTTCTTC
NA TRBJ1-5 NA TRBV10-1 CASGVWRYQPQHF TGCGCCAGCGGGGTGTGGAGGTATCAGCCCCAGCATTTT
once TRBJ1-3 NA TRBV19 CASSPRGRESGNTIYF TGTGCCAGTAGTCCACGAGGGCGGGAGTCTGGAAACACCATATATTTT
NA TRBJ2-1 TRBD2 TRBV29-1 CSVEDRGGGSHSYNEQFF TGCAGCGTTGAAGATCGGGGGGGTGGTTCCCACTCCTACAATGAGCAGTTCTTC
NA TRBJ1-2 NA TRBV10-3 CAISDPTRGNGYTF TGTGCCATCAGTGACCCCACACGAGGGAATGGCTACACCTTC
NA TRBJ1-3 NA TRBV29-1 CSVEGLDSGNTIYF TGCAGCGTTGAGGGACTTGACTCTGGAAACACCATATATTTT
NA TRBJ2-5 NA TRBV29-1 CSVDGSPGAQYF TGCAGCGTTGACGGCAGCCCGGGGGCCCAGTACTTC
NA TRBJ2-5 TRBD2 TRBV7-2 CASSWAAGGETQYF TGTGCCAGCAGCTGGGCTGCGGGGGGGGAGACCCAGTACTTC
NA TRBJ1-2 NA TRBV5-1 CASSSSGTRGENYGYTF TGCGCCAGCAGCTCGTCCGGGACAAGGGGAGAAAACTATGGCTACACCTTC
NA TRBJ2-3 NA TRBV6-4 CASSDSAAQGDTQYF TGTGCCAGCAGTGACTCGGCGGCACAAGGAGATACGCAGTATTTT
NA TRBJ2-4 TRBD1 TRBV19 CASSIDGIGTGAKNIQYF TGTGCCAGTAGTATAGATGGTATCGGGACAGGGGCCAAAAACATTCAGTACTTC
NA TRBJ2-7 TRBD1 TRBV5-1 CASSWGSRNRDSYEQYF TGCGCCAGCAGCTGGGGTAGTCGCAACCGGGACAGCTACGAGCAGTACTTC
NA TRBJ1-6 TRBD1 TRBV25-1 CASSETARGSSPLHF TGTGCCAGCAGTGAAACGGCCAGGGGGAGTTCACCCCTCCACTTT
NA TRBJ2-5 TRBD1 TRBV3-1/TRBV3-2 CASSHGQVGETQYF TGTGCCAGCAGCCACGGACAGGTCGGAGAGACCCAGTACTTC
NA TRBJ1-1 NA TRBV7-2 CASRADGGGNTEAFF TGTGCCAGCAGGGCCGATGGGGGGGGCAACACTGAAGCTTTCTTT
NA TRBJ2-7 TRBD1 TRBV2 CASSEAGQGMSEQYF TGTGCCAGCAGTGAAGCGGGACAGGGAATGAGTGAGCAGTACTTC
once TRBJ1-6 NA TRBV7-8 CASSLASQKSAPLHF TGTGCCAGCAGCTTAGCGTCACAGAAGTCGGCACCCCTCCACTTT
NA TRBJ2-7 NA TRBV19 CASSPQALSYEQYF TGTGCCAGTAGTCCCCAGGCCCTCTCCTACGAGCAGTACTTC
NA TRBJ2-1 TRBD2 TRBV19 CASSIPSAGGHNEQFF TGTGCCAGTAGTATACCCTCAGCGGGAGGCCACAATGAGCAGTTCTTC
once TRBJ1-2 NA TRBV3-1/TRBV3-2 CASSQDTLNNYGYTF TGTGCCAGCAGCCAAGATACACTAAATAACTATGGCTACACCTTC
NA TRBJ2-1 NA TRBV5-1 CASSYLLDSREQFF TGCGCCAGCAGCTACCTCCTCGATTCGAGGGAGCAGTTCTTC
NA TRBJ1-2 NA TRBV19 CATSLGGGYTF TGTGCCACTAGCCTAGGGGGTGGCTACACCTTC
once TRBJ2-7 TRBD1 TRBV15 CATSPRDRSLWEQYF TGTGCCACCAGCCCAAGGGACAGGTCCCTCTGGGAGCAGTACTTC
NA TRBJ2-7 TRBD2 TRBV6-4 CASSDSSGSSYEQYF TGTGCCAGCAGTGACTCTAGCGGGAGCTCCTACGAGCAGTACTTC
NA TRBJ2-1 NA TRBV14 CASSQWTKSLDEQFF TGTGCCAGCAGCCAATGGACAAAAAGTTTGGATGAGCAGTTCTTC
NA TRBJ1-6 NA TRBV3-1/TRBV3-2 CASSQEGTTGSPLHF TGTGCCAGCAGCCAAGAGGGTACGACGGGTTCACCCCTCCACTTT
NA TRBJ2-1 TRBD1 TRBV7-9 CASSLGQRSNEQFF TGTGCCAGCAGCTTGGGACAGCGGTCCAATGAGCAGTTCTTC
NA TRBJ1-3 NA TRBV5-4 CASSLRGGNTIYF TGTGCCAGCAGCTTGAGGGGTGGAAACACCATATATTTT
NA TRBJ2-2 NA TRBV4-2 CASSQDPRTPTGELFF TGTGCCAGCAGCCAAGATCCTAGGACACCCACCGGGGAGCTGTTTTTT
NA TRBJ1-1 TRBD1 TRBV14 CASSQRRGQGDTEAFF TGTGCCAGCAGCCAGCGCAGGGGGCAAGGGGACACTGAAGCTTTCTTT
NA TRBJ2-2 TRBD1 TRBV24-1 CATSDPGTGGVGELFF TGTGCCACCAGTGACCCCGGGACAGGGGGGGTCGGGGAGCTGTTTTTT
once TRBJ1-1 NA TRBV5-1 CASSLAGGQSTEAFF TGCGCCAGCAGCTTGGCCGGGGGGCAGAGCACTGAAGCTTTCTTT
NA TRBJ2-1 NA TRBV6-2/TRBV6-3 CASSTPHEQFF TGTGCCAGCAGTACCCCACACGAGCAGTTCTTC
few TRBJ1-1 NA TRBV14 CASSRPQGGRTEAFF TGTGCCAGCAGCCGGCCGCAGGGAGGAAGGACTGAAGCTTTCTTT
NA TRBJ2-1 TRBD2 TRBV27 CASSYTSGIYNEQFF TGTGCCAGCAGTTACACTAGCGGGATTTACAATGAGCAGTTCTTC